A selection of T cell receptor beta chains follows, all from one sample in a study of blood T cells in healthy people across ages. TCRdb fed the 5' RACE reads into MiXCR, producing one record per CDR3 protein. The sample lists 1,800,000 or so distinct CDR3 sequences; approximately 40% were seen once. Material: blood. Every receptor here comes from a human donor in good health. Both conserved end residues are part of each CDR3. The D gene is left open where the match is weak. Some rows mark clone size as missing; the rest say once, few, many or name a class of expanded clone.

D	V	size	J	DNA	CDR3
NA	TRBV4-3	NA	TRBJ2-1	TGCGCCAGCAGCCAAGAGGGCAGGGGAGGCAATGAGCAGTTCTTC	CASSQEGRGGNEQFF
NA	TRBV6-2/TRBV6-3	few	TRBJ2-1	TGTGCCAGCAGTTACGATGGCAGGGGATACAATGAGCAGTTCTTC	CASSYDGRGYNEQFF
NA	TRBV28	NA	TRBJ1-1	TGTGCCAGCAGCCCCCGGACAGCGGCGAACACTGAAGCTTTCTTT	CASSPRTAANTEAFF
TRBD1	TRBV25-1	NA	TRBJ1-2	TGTGCCAGCAGTGAATATCTCTGGACAGGGTTGGAGGATGGCTACACCTTC	CASSEYLWTGLEDGYTF
TRBD2	TRBV7-2	few	TRBJ2-5	TGTGCCAGCAGCCGTAGCGGGGGGGCGTGGGAGACCCAGTACTTC	CASSRSGGAWETQYF
NA	TRBV29-1	NA	TRBJ2-5	TGCAGCACCCGGGACCGTGGTCGGGAGACCCAGTACTTC	CSTRDRGRETQYF
NA	TRBV7-2	few	TRBJ1-2	TGTGCCAGCAGCTTACTCGGACAGTTCATCTATGGCTACACCTTC	CASSLLGQFIYGYTF
NA	TRBV5-5	NA	TRBJ1-5	TGTGCCAGCAGCTTGGGAGACAAGTATAGCAATCAGCCCCAGCATTTT	CASSLGDKYSNQPQHF
TRBD1	TRBV29-1	NA	TRBJ1-2	TGCAGCGTTGAATCCAAGGGCACAGGGGCAAACTATGGCTACACCTTC	CSVESKGTGANYGYTF
NA	TRBV14	NA	TRBJ2-3	TGTGCCAGCAGCCAACTTGGACTGCCCTCTGGCACAGATACGCAGTATTTT	CASSQLGLPSGTDTQYF
NA	TRBV15	few	TRBJ2-5	TGTGCCACCAGCAGAAGGGTTTCGGTCCGGGAGCAGTACTTC	CATSRRVSVREQYF
NA	TRBV29-1	NA	TRBJ1-2	TGCAGCGCACGTAAGGGGGAAGCACAGGACTATGGCTACACCTTC	CSARKGEAQDYGYTF
NA	TRBV6-1	NA	TRBJ2-6	TGTGCCAGCAGCAGACCTAGAAATGGCGGTTCTGGGGCCAACGTCCTGACTTTC	CASSRPRNGGSGANVLTF
NA	TRBV7-8	NA	TRBJ2-2	TGTGCCAGCAGCTTACAGGCCCCGGGCACCGGGGAGCTGTTTTTT	CASSLQAPGTGELFF
NA	TRBV12-3/TRBV12-4	few	TRBJ2-6	TGTGCCAGCGCCGCGGGCAGGGAACTCCCCGGGGCCAACGTCCTGACTTTC	CASAAGRELPGANVLTF
NA	TRBV27	few	TRBJ2-1	TGTGCCAGCAGTTTAAGGTCTCCGGGGAATGAGCAGTTCTTC	CASSLRSPGNEQFF
NA	TRBV4-2	NA	TRBJ1-4	TGTGCCAGCAGCCAAGATTCCGCGGGGAATGAAAAACTGTTTTTT	CASSQDSAGNEKLFF
NA	TRBV7-9	NA	TRBJ1-2	TGTGCCAGCACGAGGGGGGAGGACTATGGCTACACCTTC	CASTRGEDYGYTF
TRBD1	TRBV6-6	few	TRBJ2-5	TGTGCCAGCAGTCCCGCAGGGGGAGAAGAGACCCAGTACTTC	CASSPAGGEETQYF
TRBD1	TRBV4-1	NA	TRBJ1-5	TGCGCCAGCAGCCATTCAGACAGGGAGAGCAATCAGCCCCAGCATTTT	CASSHSDRESNQPQHF
NA	TRBV5-6	NA	TRBJ2-3	TGTGCCAGCAGCTTGAACATTTTGGATACGCAGTATTTT	CASSLNILDTQYF
NA	TRBV29-1	NA	TRBJ2-4	TGCAGCGTTGAAGATCTCTTTAGAGGGGGAAGCATTCAGTACTTC	CSVEDLFRGGSIQYF
NA	TRBV27	few	TRBJ2-5	TGTGCCAGCAGTCTCCTGGACCGTTCGGGGACCCAGTACTTC	CASSLLDRSGTQYF
NA	TRBV29-1	NA	TRBJ2-7	TGCAGCGTTGTTTTCCGCTCGGCCTACAAGCAGTACTTC	CSVVFRSAYKQYF
TRBD1	TRBV29-1	NA	TRBJ2-5	TGCAGCGTTGACGCCAGGGGGCTGAAGGAGACCCAGTACTTC	CSVDARGLKETQYF
NA	TRBV6-5	NA	TRBJ1-2	TGTGCCAGCAGTTACTCCAGGGGTTTGAGCTATGGCTACACCTTC	CASSYSRGLSYGYTF
TRBD1	TRBV28	few	TRBJ1-5	TGTGCCAGCAGTTCATATATAGGACAGGGCGGCAATCAGCCCCAGCATTTT	CASSSYIGQGGNQPQHF
NA	TRBV5-1	few	TRBJ1-4	TGCGCCAGCAGCTTGGCCGGGGCAGATGAAAAACTGTTTTTT	CASSLAGADEKLFF
NA	TRBV9	few	TRBJ2-5	TGTGCCAGCAGCGAGAACAGCGACCAAGAGACCCAGTACTTC	CASSENSDQETQYF
NA	TRBV9	few	TRBJ2-7	TGTGCCAGCAGCGTTCTGGGAAGCGGGGAGCAGTACTTC	CASSVLGSGEQYF
TRBD1	TRBV7-2	NA	TRBJ1-2	TGTGCCAGCAGCTCTCCCACGACAGGGGCTAACTATGGCTACACCTTC	CASSSPTTGANYGYTF
NA	TRBV6-4	NA	TRBJ1-1	TGTGCCAGCAAGGCCCTAAAGGGCACTGAAGCTTTCTTT	CASKALKGTEAFF
TRBD2	TRBV7-7	NA	TRBJ2-1	TGTGCCAGCAGCGCGGGACTAGCGGGAAACGGGGGATACAATGAGCAGTTCTTC	CASSAGLAGNGGYNEQFF
TRBD1	TRBV7-9	few	TRBJ1-6	TGTGCCAGCAGCCCCCGGGACAGGTTTAATTCACCCCTCCACTTT	CASSPRDRFNSPLHF
TRBD2	TRBV20-1	NA	TRBJ2-1	TGCAGTGCTAGCCTTAGCGGGGGCTCCTACAATGAGCAGTTCTTC	CSASLSGGSYNEQFF
NA	TRBV7-2	NA	TRBJ1-2	TGTGCCAGCAGCCTAGGGGGACTGTTCTATGGCTACACCTTC	CASSLGGLFYGYTF
NA	TRBV6-5	NA	TRBJ1-2	TGTGCCAGCAGTTACAAGGGTTGGGGCTACACCTTC	CASSYKGWGYTF
TRBD2	TRBV12-3/TRBV12-4	many	TRBJ2-5	TGTGCCAGCAGGGAGCTGAGCGGGGGGGAGAGAGAGACCCAGTACTTC	CASRELSGGERETQYF
TRBD2	TRBV7-8	NA	TRBJ2-1	TGTGCCAGCAGCTTCCCGGGACTAGCGGACTACTCCTACAATGAGCAGTTCTTC	CASSFPGLADYSYNEQFF
NA	TRBV20-1	NA	TRBJ2-7	TGCAGTGCTAGAGCCTCCATAGCGGCTTCCTACGAGCAGTACTTC	CSARASIAASYEQYF
NA	TRBV4-3	NA	TRBJ2-3	TGCGCCAGCAGCCGAACGCGGGGTGCAGATACGCAGTATTTT	CASSRTRGADTQYF
NA	TRBV6-1	few	TRBJ2-6	TGTGCCAGCAACCCCCGTGCAGGTCCTTTCTCTGGGGCCAACGTCCTGACTTTC	CASNPRAGPFSGANVLTF
TRBD1	TRBV7-6	few	TRBJ1-4	TGTGCCAGCAACTTAAGGACAGGCTTTAATGAAAAACTGTTTTTT	CASNLRTGFNEKLFF
NA	TRBV2	NA	TRBJ1-1	TGTGCCAGCAGGGTCGACGGGGTCACTGAAGCTTTCTTT	CASRVDGVTEAFF
NA	TRBV27	NA	TRBJ1-1	TGTGCCAGCAGTTTTAGTTGGCAGAACACTGAAGCTTTCTTT	CASSFSWQNTEAFF
TRBD2	TRBV24-1	few	TRBJ2-1	TGTGCCACCAGTGATTTGGTCCCGGGACTAGACCGCAATGAGCAGTTCTTC	CATSDLVPGLDRNEQFF
NA	TRBV28	NA	TRBJ1-3	TGTGCCAGCGCCTACCTTTGGGGTACGGACACCATATATTTT	CASAYLWGTDTIYF
TRBD2	TRBV13	once	TRBJ2-1	TGTGCCAGCAGCGACACCGGGACTAGCTTTGTCAATGAGCAGTTCTTC	CASSDTGTSFVNEQFF
NA	TRBV7-2	NA	TRBJ2-1	TGTGCCAGCAGCTTAGCGCACGGGACCTACAATGAGCAGTTCTTC	CASSLAHGTYNEQFF
TRBD1	TRBV10-3	NA	TRBJ1-4	TGTGCCAGCGGACAGGATACTGAAGAACTGTTTTTT	CASGQDTEELFF
NA	TRBV7-3	NA	TRBJ1-1	TGTGCCAGCAGTCGTACAGAGGGGGCTGAAGCTTTCTTT	CASSRTEGAEAFF
NA	TRBV5-5	few	TRBJ1-5	TGTGCCAGCAGCTTGACGGGAATGGGCAATCAGCCCCAGCATTTT	CASSLTGMGNQPQHF
TRBD2	TRBV7-9	NA	TRBJ2-7	TGTGCCAGCAGCTTAAGGCTAGCGGGGATCAACGAGCAGTACTTC	CASSLRLAGINEQYF
TRBD2	TRBV29-1	NA	TRBJ2-7	TGCAGCGTTGTGTTGCGCGGGGGGATTACCTACGAGCAGTACTTC	CSVVLRGGITYEQYF
NA	TRBV5-1	NA	TRBJ2-7	TGCGCCAGCAGCCCTAGGACAGAGATCTACGAGCAGTACTTC	CASSPRTEIYEQYF
TRBD2	TRBV7-2	few	TRBJ2-1	TGTGCCAGCAGCTTAGCTAGCGGGGGGGCTCGTGAGCAGTTCTTC	CASSLASGGAREQFF
TRBD1	TRBV13	few	TRBJ2-5	TGTGCCAGTGGGGGCTTTTCCGGGACAGGGTATGGAGAGACCCAGTACTTC	CASGGFSGTGYGETQYF
TRBD2	TRBV20-1	NA	TRBJ2-1	TGCAGTGCTAGAGATCCCACTAGCGGGGGTGATGAGCAGTTCTTC	CSARDPTSGGDEQFF
NA	TRBV6-6	NA	TRBJ1-1	TGTGCCAGCAGCAACCCACGGGGCACTGAGGTTTTCTTT	CASSNPRGTEVFF